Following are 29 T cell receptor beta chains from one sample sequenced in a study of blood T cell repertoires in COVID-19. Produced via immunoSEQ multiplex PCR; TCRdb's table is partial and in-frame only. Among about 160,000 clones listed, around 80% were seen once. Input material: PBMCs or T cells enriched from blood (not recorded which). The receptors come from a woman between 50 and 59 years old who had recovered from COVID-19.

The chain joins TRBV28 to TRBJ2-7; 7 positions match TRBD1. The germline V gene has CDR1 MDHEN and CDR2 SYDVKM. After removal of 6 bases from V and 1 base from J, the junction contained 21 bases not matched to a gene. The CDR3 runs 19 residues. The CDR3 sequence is CASSLPPLISGGPSYEQYF. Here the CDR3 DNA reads TGTGCCAGCAGCCTACCCCCCCTCATTTCAGGGGGTCCTTCCTACGAGCAGTACTTC.

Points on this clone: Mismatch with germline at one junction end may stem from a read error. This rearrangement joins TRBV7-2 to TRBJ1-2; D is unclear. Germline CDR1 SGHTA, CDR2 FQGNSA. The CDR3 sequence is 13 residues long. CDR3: CASSLDKFNGYTF. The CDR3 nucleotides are TGTGCCAGCAGTTTAGACAAGTTTAATGGCTACACCTTC.

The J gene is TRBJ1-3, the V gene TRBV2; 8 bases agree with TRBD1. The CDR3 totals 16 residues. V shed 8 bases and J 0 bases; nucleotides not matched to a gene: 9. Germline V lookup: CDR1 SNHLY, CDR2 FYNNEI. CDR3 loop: CASWVGGQGSGNTIYF. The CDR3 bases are TGTGCCAGCTGGGTAGGAGGACAGGGCTCTGGAAACACCATATATTTT.

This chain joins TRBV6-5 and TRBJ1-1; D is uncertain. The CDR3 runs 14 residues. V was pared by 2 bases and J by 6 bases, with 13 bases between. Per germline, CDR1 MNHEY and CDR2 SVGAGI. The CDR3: CASSYARFDPEAFF. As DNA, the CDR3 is TGTGCCAGCAGTTACGCCAGGTTCGACCCTGAAGCTTTCTTT.

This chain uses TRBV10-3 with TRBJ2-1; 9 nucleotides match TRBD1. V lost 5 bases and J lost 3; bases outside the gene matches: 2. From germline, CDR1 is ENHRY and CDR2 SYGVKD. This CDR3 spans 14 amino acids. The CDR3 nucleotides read TGTGCCATCAGTCCGGGACAGGGCTACAATGAGCAGTTCTTC. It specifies CAISPGQGYNEQFF.

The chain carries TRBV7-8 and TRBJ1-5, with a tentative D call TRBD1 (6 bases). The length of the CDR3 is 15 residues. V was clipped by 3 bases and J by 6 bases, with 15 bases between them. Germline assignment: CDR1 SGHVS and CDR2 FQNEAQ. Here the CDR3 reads CASSFRATGLQPQHF. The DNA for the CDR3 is TGTGCCAGCAGCTTTCGCGCGACAGGCCTTCAGCCCCAGCATTTT.

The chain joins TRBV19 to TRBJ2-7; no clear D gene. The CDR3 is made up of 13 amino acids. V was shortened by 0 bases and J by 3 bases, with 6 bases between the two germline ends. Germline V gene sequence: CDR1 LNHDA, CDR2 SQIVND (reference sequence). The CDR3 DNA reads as TGTGCCAGTAGTATAGATCAGGACTACGAGCAGTACTTC. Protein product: CASSIDQDYEQYF. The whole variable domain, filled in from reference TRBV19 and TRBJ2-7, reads DGGITQSPKYLFRKEGQNVTLSCEQNLNHDAMYWYRQDPGQGLRLIYYSQIVNDFQKGDIAEGYSVSREKKESFPLTVTSAQKNPTAFYLCASSIDQDYEQYFGPGTRLTVT.

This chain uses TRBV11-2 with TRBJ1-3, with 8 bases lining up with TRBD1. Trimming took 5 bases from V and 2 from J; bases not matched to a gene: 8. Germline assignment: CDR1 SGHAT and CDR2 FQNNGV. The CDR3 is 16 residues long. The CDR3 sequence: CASSPTGVLTGNTIYF. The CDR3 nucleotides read TGTGCCAGCAGCCCGACAGGGGTCCTCACTGGAAACACCATATATTTT. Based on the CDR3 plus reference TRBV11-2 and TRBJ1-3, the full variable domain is EAGVAQSPRYKIIEKRQSVAFWCNPISGHATLYWYQQILGQGPKLLIQFQNNGVVDDSQLPKDRFSAERLKGVDSTLKIQPAKLEDSAVYLCASSPTGVLTGNTIYFGEGSWLTVV.

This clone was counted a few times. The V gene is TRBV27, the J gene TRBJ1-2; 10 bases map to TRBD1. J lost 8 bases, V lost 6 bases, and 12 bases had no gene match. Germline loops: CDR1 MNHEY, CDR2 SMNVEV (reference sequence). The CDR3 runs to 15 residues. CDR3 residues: CASSPRRQGAGGYTF. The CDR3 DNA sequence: TGTGCCAGCAGCCCCCGCCGACAGGGGGCTGGGGGCTACACCTTC.

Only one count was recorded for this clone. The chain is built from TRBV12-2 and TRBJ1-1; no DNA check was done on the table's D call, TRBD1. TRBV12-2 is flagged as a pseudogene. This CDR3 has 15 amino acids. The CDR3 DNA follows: TGTGCAAGTCGCTTAGCGACAGGGATGAACACTGAAGCTTTCTTT. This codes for CASRLATGMNTEAFF.

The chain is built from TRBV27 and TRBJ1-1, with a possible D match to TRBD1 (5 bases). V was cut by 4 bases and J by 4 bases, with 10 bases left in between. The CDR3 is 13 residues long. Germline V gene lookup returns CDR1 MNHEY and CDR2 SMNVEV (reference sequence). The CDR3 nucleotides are TGTGCCAGCAGTTATACAGGAGTCACTGAAGCTTTCTTT. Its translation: CASSYTGVTEAFF.

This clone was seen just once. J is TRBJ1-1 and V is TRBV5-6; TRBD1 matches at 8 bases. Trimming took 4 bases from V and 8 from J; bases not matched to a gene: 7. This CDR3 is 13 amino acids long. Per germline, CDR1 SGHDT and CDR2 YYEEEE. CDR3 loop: CASSRGTGGEAFF. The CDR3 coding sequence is TGTGCCAGCAGCCGGGGGACAGGTGGGGAAGCTTTCTTT.

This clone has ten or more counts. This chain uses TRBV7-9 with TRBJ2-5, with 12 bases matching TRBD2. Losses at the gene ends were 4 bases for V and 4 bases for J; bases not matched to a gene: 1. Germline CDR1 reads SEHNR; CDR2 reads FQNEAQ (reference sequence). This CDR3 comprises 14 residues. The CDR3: CASSSTSGGETQYF. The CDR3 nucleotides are TGTGCCAGCAGCTCGACTAGCGGGGGAGAGACCCAGTACTTC.

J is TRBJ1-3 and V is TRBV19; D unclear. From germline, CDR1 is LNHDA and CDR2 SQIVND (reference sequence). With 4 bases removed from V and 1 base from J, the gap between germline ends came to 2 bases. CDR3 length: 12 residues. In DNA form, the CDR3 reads TGTGCCAGTAGTACTTCTGGAAACACCATATATTTT. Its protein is CASSTSGNTIYF.

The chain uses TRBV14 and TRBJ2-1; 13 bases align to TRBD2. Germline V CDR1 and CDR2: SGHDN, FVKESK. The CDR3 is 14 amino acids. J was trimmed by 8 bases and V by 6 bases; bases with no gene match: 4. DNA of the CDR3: TGTGCCAGCAGATCAGGACTAGCGGGAGATGAGCAGTTCTTC. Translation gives CASRSGLAGDEQFF.

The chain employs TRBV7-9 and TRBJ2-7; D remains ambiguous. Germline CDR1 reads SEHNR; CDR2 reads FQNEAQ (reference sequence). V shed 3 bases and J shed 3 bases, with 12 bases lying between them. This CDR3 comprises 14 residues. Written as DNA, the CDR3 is TGTGCCAGCAGCTTTGGTCACCTAAACTACGAGCAGTACTTC. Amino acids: CASSFGHLNYEQYF.

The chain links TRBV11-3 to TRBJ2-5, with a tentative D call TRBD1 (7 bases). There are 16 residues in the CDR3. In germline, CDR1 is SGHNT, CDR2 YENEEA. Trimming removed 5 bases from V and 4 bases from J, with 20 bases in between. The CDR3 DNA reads TGTGCCAGCAGCAAGGGGGCTAGGCGGGGTCGAGAGACCCAGTACTTC. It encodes CASSKGARRGRETQYF.

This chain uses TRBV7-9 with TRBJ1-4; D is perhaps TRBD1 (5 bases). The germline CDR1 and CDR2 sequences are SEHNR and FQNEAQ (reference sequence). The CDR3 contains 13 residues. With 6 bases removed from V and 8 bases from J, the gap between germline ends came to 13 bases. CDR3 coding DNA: TGTGCCAGCAGAAGGGGCGTTAGCGAAAAACTGTTTTTT. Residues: CASRRGVSEKLFF. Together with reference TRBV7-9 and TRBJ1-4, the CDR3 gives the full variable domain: DTGVSQNPRHKITKRGQNVTFRCDPISEHNRLYWYRQTLGQGPEFLTYFQNEAQLEKSRLLSDRFSAERPKGSFSTLEIQRTEQGDSAMYLCASRRGVSEKLFFGSGTQLSVL.

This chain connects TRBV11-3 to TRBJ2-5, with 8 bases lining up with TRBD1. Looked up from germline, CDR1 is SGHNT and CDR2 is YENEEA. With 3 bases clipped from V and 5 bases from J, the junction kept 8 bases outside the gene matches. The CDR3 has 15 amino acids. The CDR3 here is CASSLGPGQAETQYF. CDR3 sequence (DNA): TGTGCCAGCAGCTTGGGGCCGGGACAGGCGGAGACCCAGTACTTC.

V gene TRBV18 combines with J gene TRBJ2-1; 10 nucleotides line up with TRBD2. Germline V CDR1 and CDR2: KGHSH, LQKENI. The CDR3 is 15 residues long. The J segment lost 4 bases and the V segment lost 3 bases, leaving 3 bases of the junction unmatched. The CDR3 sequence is CASSPLAGEYNEQFF. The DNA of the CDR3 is TGTGCCAGCTCACCCCTAGCGGGGGAGTACAATGAGCAGTTCTTC.

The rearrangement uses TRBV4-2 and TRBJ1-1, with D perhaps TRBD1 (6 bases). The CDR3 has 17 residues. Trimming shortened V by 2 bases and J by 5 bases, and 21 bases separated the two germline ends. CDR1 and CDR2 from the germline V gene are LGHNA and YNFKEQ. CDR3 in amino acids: CASSQPRTGGRGTEAFF. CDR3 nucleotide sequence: TGTGCCAGCAGCCAACCCCGTACGGGGGGGCGTGGAACTGAAGCTTTCTTT.

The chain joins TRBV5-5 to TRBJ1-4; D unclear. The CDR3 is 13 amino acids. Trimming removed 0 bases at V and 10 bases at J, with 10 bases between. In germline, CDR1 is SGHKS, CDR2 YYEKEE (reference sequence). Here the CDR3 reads CASSLGHIPKLFF. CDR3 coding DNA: TGTGCCAGCAGCTTGGGACACATCCCAAAACTGTTTTTT.

DNA for the CDR3: TGCAGGGGACAGTCTGGTGAAAAACTGTTTTTT. This codes for CRGQSGEKLFF. The rearrangement joins TRBV20-1 to TRBJ1-4, with 7 bases fitting TRBD1. This CDR3 has 11 amino acids. CDR1 and CDR2 (germline): DFQATT, SNEGSKA (reference sequence).

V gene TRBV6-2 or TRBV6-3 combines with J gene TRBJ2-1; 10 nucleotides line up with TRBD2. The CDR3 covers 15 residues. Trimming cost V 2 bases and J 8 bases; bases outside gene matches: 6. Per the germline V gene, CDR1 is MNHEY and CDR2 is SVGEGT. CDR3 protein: CASSYASGRIDEQFF. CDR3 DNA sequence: TGTGCCAGCAGTTACGCTAGCGGGAGAATCGATGAGCAGTTCTTC.

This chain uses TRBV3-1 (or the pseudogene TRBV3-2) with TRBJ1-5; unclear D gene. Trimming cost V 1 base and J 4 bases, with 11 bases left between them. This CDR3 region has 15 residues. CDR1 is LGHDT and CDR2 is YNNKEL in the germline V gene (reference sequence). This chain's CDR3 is CASSQGTERNQPQHF. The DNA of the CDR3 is TGTGCCAGCAGCCAAGGCACTGAAAGAAATCAGCCCCAGCATTTT.

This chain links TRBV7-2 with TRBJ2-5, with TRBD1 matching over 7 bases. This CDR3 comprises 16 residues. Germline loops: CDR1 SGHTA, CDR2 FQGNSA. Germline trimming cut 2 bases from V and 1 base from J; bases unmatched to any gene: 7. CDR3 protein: CASSLTGAARQETQYF. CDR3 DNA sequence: TGTGCCAGCAGCTTAACAGGGGCGGCCCGCCAAGAGACCCAGTACTTC.

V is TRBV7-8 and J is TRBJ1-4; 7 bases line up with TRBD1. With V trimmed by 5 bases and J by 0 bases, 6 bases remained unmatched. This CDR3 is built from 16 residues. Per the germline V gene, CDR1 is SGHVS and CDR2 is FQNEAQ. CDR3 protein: CASSKDRTATNEKLFF. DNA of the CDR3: TGTGCCAGCAGCAAGGACAGGACTGCAACTAATGAAAAACTGTTTTTT.

This CDR3 is CASSFSRGTDTQYF. For the CDR3, the DNA is TGTGCCAGCAGCTTCTCTCGGGGCACAGATACGCAGTATTTT. The chain recombines TRBV7-9 with TRBJ2-3, with D unclear. The germline CDR1 and CDR2 sequences are SEHNR and FQNEAQ (reference sequence). This CDR3 has 14 amino acids. V was cut by 3 bases and J by 1 base, with 8 bases left in between.

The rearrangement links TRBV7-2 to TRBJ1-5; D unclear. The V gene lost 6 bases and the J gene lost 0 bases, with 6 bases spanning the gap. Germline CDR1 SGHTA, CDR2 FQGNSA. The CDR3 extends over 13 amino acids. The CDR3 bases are TGTGCCAGCAGTACTTATAGCAATCAGCCCCAGCATTTT. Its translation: CASSTYSNQPQHF.